This section outlines one TCR beta chain sequence together with its context. Its cognate antigen is unknown. TCRdb keeps only in-frame clones here, not all; method: immunoSEQ multiplex PCR. The table records around 90,000 clones, approximately 91% of them present only once. The V end lost 0 bases, the J end lost 1 base, and 10 bases lay between the germline ends. The germline V gene has CDR1 SGHNT and CDR2 YYREEE (reference sequence). The CDR3 runs 15 residues. These data come from a study of T cell responses to AZD1222 COVID-19 vaccine. Study-wide points: Nearly half of spike-specific TCRs reportedly target unmutated variant regions.

This chain connects TRBV5-4 to TRBJ1-1; D is undetermined. The input for sequencing was peripheral blood, taken on day 0 of AZD1222 vaccination. The receptor comes from an adult in good health. The CDR3: CASSLALGGNTEAFF. The CDR3 DNA sequence: TGTGCCAGCAGCTTGGCCTTGGGCGGGAACACTGAAGCTTTCTTT.